This TCR beta chain was profiled in a study of cytotoxic CD8 clonotypes in ibrutinib-treated CLL. Generated by immunoSEQ multiplex PCR, the TCRdb table keeps only in-frame clones and is missing some. The table includes about 18,000 clones, 70% to 90% detected once. With V trimmed by 6 bases and J by 5 bases, 10 bases remained unmatched. Per germline, CDR1 MDHEN and CDR2 SYDVKM. The CDR3 runs 16 residues. J is TRBJ2-1 and V is TRBV28, with 10 nucleotides matching TRBD1. The starting material was PBMCs, obtained before ibrutinib treatment. This TCR was sampled from a human donor with chronic lymphocytic leukemia. The CDR3 loop is CASRGAPGQGNNEQFF. The DNA of the CDR3 is TGTGCCAGCAGGGGGGCCCCGGGACAGGGGAACAATGAGCAGTTCTTC.